Below are 11 T cell receptor beta chains sequenced from a single sample in a study of blood T cell repertoires in COVID-19. The method was immunoSEQ multiplex PCR; TCRdb's version includes in-frame clones alone and lacks a portion of them. The table includes tens of thousands of clones, nearly 90% detected once. Sequenced sample: peripheral blood. Source of these receptors: a man aged 50 to 60 with active COVID-19.

V usage is TRBV19 and J usage is TRBJ1-4; D is ambiguous. This CDR3 has 15 residues. Trimming took off 6 bases at V and 3 bases at J, with 14 bases between the two ends. CDR1 LNHDA and CDR2 SQIVND come from the germline V gene (reference sequence). The CDR3 reads CASRGLSVANEKLFF. The CDR3 nucleotides are TGTGCCAGTAGGGGCCTCTCCGTAGCTAATGAAAAACTGTTTTTT.

The chain has TRBV6-6 and TRBJ1-2; tentatively, D is TRBD1 (5 bases). V lost 6 bases and J lost 2, with 7 bases in between. From germline, CDR1 is MNHNY and CDR2 SVGAGI (reference sequence). The CDR3 spans 12 residues. CDR3 amino acids: CASRQENYGYTF. CDR3 bases: TGTGCCAGCAGACAGGAAAACTATGGCTACACCTTC.

The V and J genes are TRBV6-5 and TRBJ2-3; D not certain. The CDR3 has 13 residues. The V and J ends lost 4 bases and 2 bases respectively, with 7 bases between them. Germline V lookup: CDR1 MNHEY, CDR2 SVGAGI. The CDR3 region is CASSFYLTDTQYF. CDR3 DNA: TGTGCCAGCAGTTTCTATCTCACAGATACGCAGTATTTT.

The chain joins TRBV5-1 to TRBJ2-2, with TRBD2 identical over 12 bases. V shed 5 bases, J shed 3 bases, and the junction held 8 bases outside the gene matches. The germline CDR1 and CDR2 sequences are SGHRS and YFSETQ. This CDR3 has 17 residues. The CDR3 region is CASRYELAGGHTGELFF. CDR3 DNA sequence: TGCGCCAGCAGGTACGAACTAGCGGGAGGACACACCGGGGAGCTGTTTTTT. The whole variable domain, filled in from reference TRBV5-1 and TRBJ2-2, reads KAGVTQTPRYLIKTRGQQVTLSCSPISGHRSVSWYQQTPGQGLQFLFEYFSETQRNKGNFPGRFSGRQFSNSRSEMNVSTLELGDSALYLCASRYELAGGHTGELFFGEGSRLTVL.

The chain couples TRBV28 to TRBJ1-2; maybe TRBD1 (6 bases). Germline-derived CDR1 and CDR2 are MDHEN and SYDVKM. CDR3 length: 14 amino acids. Trimming removed 8 bases at V and 6 bases at J, with 19 bases between. This chain's CDR3 is CASSRDTVIHGYTF. DNA of the CDR3: TGTGCCAGCTCTCGGGACACTGTCATTCATGGCTACACCTTC.

The genes are TRBV19 and TRBJ2-3, with TRBD1 matching over 7 bases. J was trimmed by 6 bases and V by 5 bases; bases with no gene match: 8. The germline V gene encodes CDR1 LNHDA and CDR2 SQIVND (reference sequence). The CDR3 consists of 14 residues. CDR3 residues: CASSSGQVRDTQYF. The DNA of the CDR3 is TGTGCCAGTAGTTCTGGACAGGTCCGGGATACGCAGTATTTT.

The chain is built from TRBV2 and TRBJ1-2; D is possibly TRBD1 (5 bases). In germline, CDR1 is SNHLY, CDR2 FYNNEI. This CDR3 comprises 14 residues. V was cut by 8 bases and J by 1 base, with 14 bases left in between. The DNA for the CDR3 is TGTGCCAGCGGGGCGGAGCCAGTTAACTATGGCTACACCTTC. It encodes CASGAEPVNYGYTF.

The chain links TRBV10-2 to TRBJ1-2, with 12 bases identical to TRBD1. The J segment lost 8 bases and the V segment lost 8 bases, leaving 18 bases of the junction unmatched. The CDR3 has 17 amino acids. The germline V gene has CDR1 WSHSY and CDR2 SAAADI. The CDR3 DNA reads as TGCGCCAGCTTTCGTGGGACAGGGGGCGCCGTTAGAGACGGCTACACCTTC. Encoded protein: CASFRGTGGAVRDGYTF.

This clone was seen once. CDR3 nucleotide sequence: TGTGCCAGCAGCTTGAGAGAAGTGATAAACACAGATACGCAGTATTTT. Encoded protein: CASSLREVINTDTQYF. This rearrangement joins TRBV5-4 to TRBJ2-3, with no clear D. Germline lookup yields CDR1 SGHNT and CDR2 YYREEE (reference sequence). There are 16 residues in the CDR3. The ends were cut back, 1 base at V and 2 bases at J, with 14 bases in the middle.

This clone was seen only once. The chain carries TRBV10-3 and TRBJ1-2; D may be TRBD1 (6 bases). Germline values: CDR1 ENHRY, CDR2 SYGVKD. V lost 4 bases, J lost 8 bases, and 17 bases lay in between. This CDR3 is 14 amino acids long. CDR3 protein: CAISAAGTKGGYTF. Written as DNA, the CDR3 is TGTGCCATCAGTGCGGCCGGGACAAAGGGAGGCTACACCTTC.

J is TRBJ2-2 and V is TRBV14; TRBD2 agrees at 10 bases. Losses at the gene ends were 4 bases for V and 10 bases for J; bases not matched to a gene: 6. Looked up from germline, CDR1 is SGHDN and CDR2 is FVKESK. This CDR3 spans 14 amino acids. The CDR3 spells CASSPSGGAPELFF. CDR3 nucleotides: TGTGCCAGCAGCCCCAGCGGGGGGGCCCCGGAGCTGTTTTTT.